The rows below give T cell receptor beta chains drawn from one sample of a study of spatial heterogeneity in lung cancer. TCRdb processed the 5' RACE reads anew with MiXCR; each CDR3 protein has one entry. The sample records some 54,000 distinct CDR3 sequences, 7.4% being singletons. The sequencing used PBMCs, collected at follow-up. The receptors were gathered from a female donor with early-stage non-small cell lung cancer. Both conserved end residues are part of each CDR3. Each record gives: D gene, J gene, V gene, clone size, CDR3 protein, CDR3 DNA. D genes are given only for firm matches. Where a row states a size, it is once, few, many or the class of an expanded clone; other rows omit it.

>TRBD1|TRBJ2-3|TRBV5-6|-
CASSLPGQGATDTQYF
TGTGCCAGCAGCTTACCGGGACAGGGGGCAACAGATACGCAGTATTTT
>-|TRBJ1-5|TRBV19|few
CASTSQSTNQPQHF
TGTGCCAGTACCAGCCAGAGTACCAATCAGCCCCAGCATTTT
>TRBD1|TRBJ1-1|TRBV3-1|many
CASSQNSHRGEAFF
TGTGCCAGCAGCCAAAATTCCCACAGGGGGGAAGCTTTCTTT
>-|TRBJ2-7|TRBV12-3/TRBV12-4|-
CASRPGLGAHEQYF
TGTGCCAGCAGACCGGGACTCGGGGCTCACGAGCAGTACTTC
>TRBD2|TRBJ2-2|TRBV7-2|many
CASSYLAGGSPGELFF
TGTGCCAGCAGCTACCTAGCGGGGGGGTCACCCGGGGAGCTGTTTTTT
>TRBD1|TRBJ1-1|TRBV6-4|few
CASSLRDRLRMNTEAFF
TGTGCCAGCAGTCTCAGGGACAGGTTACGAATGAACACTGAAGCTTTCTTT
>-|TRBJ1-5|TRBV9|many
CASSVSRGLSYSNQPQHF
TGTGCCAGCAGCGTAAGCAGGGGACTCTCATATAGCAATCAGCCCCAGCATTTT
>-|TRBJ2-7|TRBV4-1|many
CASSQFRKTGGSYEQYF
TGCGCCAGCAGCCAATTCCGCAAGACAGGAGGCTCCTACGAGCAGTACTTC
>-|TRBJ2-5|TRBV12-3/TRBV12-4|-
CASSLGNWVQQETQYF
TGTGCCAGCAGTTTAGGAAATTGGGTACAGCAAGAGACCCAGTACTTC
>-|TRBJ1-2|TRBV5-4|-
CASSPQADGNYGYTF
TGTGCCAGCAGCCCTCAAGCGGACGGGAACTATGGCTACACCTTC
>-|TRBJ1-3|TRBV13|few
CASSPPTRSGNTIYF
TGTGCCAGCAGCCCCCCGACCCGATCAGGAAACACCATATATTTT
>-|TRBJ2-6|TRBV29-1|many
CSVEAIQGPGANVLTF
TGCAGCGTTGAAGCGATTCAGGGCCCTGGGGCCAACGTCCTGACTTTC
>-|TRBJ2-6|TRBV7-9|many
CASSLLRGFSGANVLTF
TGTGCCAGCAGCTTGCTGAGGGGATTCTCTGGGGCCAACGTCCTGACTTTC
>-|TRBJ2-6|TRBV4-2|-
CASSQVEASGANVLTF
TGTGCCAGCAGCCAAGTCGAAGCGTCTGGGGCCAACGTCCTGACTTTC
>TRBD1|TRBJ1-1|TRBV12-3/TRBV12-4|many
CASSPTRDREAFF
TGTGCCAGCAGTCCTACCCGGGACAGGGAAGCTTTCTTT
>TRBD2|TRBJ2-1|TRBV9|many
CASSLGGKTYNEQFF
TGTGCCAGCAGTCTCGGGGGGAAGACCTACAATGAGCAGTTCTTC
>-|TRBJ2-7|TRBV3-1|many
CASGGGDEQYF
TGTGCCAGCGGAGGGGGCGACGAGCAGTACTTC
>-|TRBJ1-6|TRBV7-2|-
CASSLQGIENSPLHF
TGTGCCAGCAGCTTACAGGGGATCGAAAATTCACCCCTCCACTTT
>-|TRBJ1-1|TRBV7-9|few
CASSSTGLGITEAFF
TGTGCCAGCAGTTCGACGGGGTTAGGGATCACTGAAGCTTTCTTT
>-|TRBJ2-1|TRBV29-1|many
CIVGGRYNEQFF
TGCATCGTGGGGGGACGATACAATGAGCAGTTCTTC
>-|TRBJ1-5|TRBV11-2|many
CASSNQKRGYRNQPQHF
TGTGCCAGCAGCAATCAAAAAAGGGGCTACCGAAATCAGCCCCAGCATTTT
>-|TRBJ1-2|TRBV19|-
CASSIKVVDPYTF
TGTGCCAGTAGTATAAAAGTTGTGGACCCCTACACCTTC
>-|TRBJ1-5|TRBV12-3/TRBV12-4|many
CASSRGGLQPQHF
TGTGCCAGCAGTAGGGGGGGGCTACAGCCCCAGCATTTT
>-|TRBJ1-1|TRBV7-6|many
CASSLVGHYSEYTEAFF
TGTGCCAGCAGCTTAGTGGGACACTATAGCGAGTACACTGAAGCTTTCTTT
>-|TRBJ2-3|TRBV7-2|many
CASSAGTTDTQYF
TGTGCCAGCAGCGCCGGGACTACAGATACGCAGTATTTT
>-|TRBJ2-3|TRBV5-1|many
CASSFGGAGDTQYF
TGCGCCAGCAGCTTCGGAGGGGCCGGGGATACGCAGTATTTT
>-|TRBJ2-7|TRBV5-8|many
CASSTPQAFTYEQYF
TGTGCCAGCAGTACCCCACAGGCCTTCACCTACGAGCAGTACTTC
>TRBD1|TRBJ2-5|TRBV5-1|many
CASSPGTGVETQYF
TGCGCCAGCAGCCCCGGGACAGGAGTAGAGACCCAGTACTTC
>TRBD2|TRBJ2-6|TRBV7-2|many
CASSTGLAGAGANVLTF
TGTGCCAGCAGCACCGGACTAGCGGGGGCTGGGGCCAACGTCCTGACTTTC
>TRBD2|TRBJ2-3|TRBV6-2/TRBV6-3|many
CASSYSSNTGLAGGRGTDTQYF
TGTGCCAGCAGTTACTCATCGAACACCGGACTAGCGGGGGGGCGGGGCACAGATACGCAGTATTTT
>TRBD1|TRBJ2-2|TRBV15|few
CATSRDQGANTGELFF
TGTGCCACCAGCAGAGACCAGGGGGCGAACACCGGGGAGCTGTTTTTT
>-|TRBJ2-3|TRBV20-1|few
CSPRPGPSSTDTQYF
TGCAGTCCAAGGCCAGGGCCCTCTAGCACAGATACGCAGTATTTT